One and the same sample provided the 17 T cell receptor beta chains below, sequenced in a study of regulatory T cells in long-lasting Graves disease. Building the TCR beta libraries relied on iRepertoire HTBI primers, and CDR3 regions underwent Arm-PCR. TCRdb ran MiXCR on the multiplex PCR reads and lists one entry per CDR3 protein. The table includes 350,000 to 550,000 distinct CDR3 sequences, about 16% detected once. Time point specified: newly diagnosed GD, antithyroid drugs for less than 3 months. PBMC RNA served as the TCR library source. These data also formed part of another study, on T cells in Graves' hyperthyroidism and ophthalmopathy.

This specimen was peripheral blood mononuclear cells (PBMCs), taken at new diagnosis, from a patient treated with antithyroid drugs. These receptors originate from a young woman with Graves disease.

The rearrangement links TRBV19 to TRBJ1-5; tentatively, D is TRBD1 (5 bases). Looked up from germline, CDR1 is LNHDA and CDR2 is SQIVND (reference sequence). The CDR3 is 15 amino acids. Trimming left V 7 bases short and J 6 bases short, with 19 bases between. The CDR3 reads CASNLRERSSQPQHF. Written as DNA, the CDR3 is TGTGCCAGTAATCTCAGGGAGAGATCCTCTCAGCCCCAGCATTTT.

This clonotype was recorded a few times. This rearrangement joins TRBV10-1 to TRBJ2-7; the D gene is possibly TRBD2 (6 bases). The CDR3 sequence is 19 residues long. Germline-derived CDR1 and CDR2 are WNHNN and SYGVQD (reference sequence). The V end lost 3 bases, the J end lost 4 bases, and 28 bases lay between the germline ends. CDR3 protein: CASSEDGGRLFPNLYEQYF. Here the CDR3 DNA reads TGCGCCAGCAGTGAAGATGGGGGGAGGCTCTTCCCGAACCTATACGAGCAGTACTTC.

This clonotype has only a few counts. This sequence joins TRBV12-3 or TRBV12-4 and TRBJ2-1; D gene uncertain. The ends were cut back, 3 bases at V and 5 bases at J, with 11 bases in the middle. The CDR3 spans 14 residues. The CDR3 spells CASSFVRSDNEQFF. The CDR3 region has the DNA TGTGCCAGCAGTTTCGTTAGATCAGACAATGAGCAGTTCTTC.

In its sample, this clonotype was seen many times. The chain links TRBV18 to TRBJ1-2; D is ambiguous. V was cut by 2 bases and J by 5 bases, with 12 bases left in between. This CDR3 contains 14 residues. CDR1 and CDR2 from the germline V gene are KGHSH and LQKENI. CDR3 bases: TGTGCCAGCTCACCAACATCCCAGGCATATGGCTACACCTTC. Protein sequence: CASSPTSQAYGYTF. The full variable domain, rest sourced from reference TRBV18 and TRBJ1-2, is NAGVMQNPRHLVRRRGQEARLRCSPMKGHSHVYWYRQLPEEGLKFMVYLQKENIIDESGMPKERFSAEFPKEGPSILRIQQVVRGDSAAYFCASSPTSQAYGYTFGSGTRLTVV.

This clonotype was observed many times. The chain has TRBV20-1 and TRBJ2-5; D is ambiguous. The CDR3 runs to 12 residues. V lost 5 bases to trimming and J lost 1 base, with 8 bases between them. From germline, CDR1 is DFQATT and CDR2 SNEGSKA (reference sequence). The CDR3 spells CSAAPFQETQYF. The CDR3 DNA is TGCAGTGCTGCTCCCTTCCAAGAGACCCAGTACTTC.

There are a few counts of this clonotype. Being one base from a much bigger clone, this may be a read error. The chain carries TRBV20-1 and TRBJ2-5; 8 bases map to TRBD2. Germline-derived CDR1 and CDR2 are DFQATT and SNEGSKA (reference sequence). V trimming: 2 bases; J trimming: 0 bases; junction bases outside the gene matches: 11. The CDR3 is 17 amino acids. Here the CDR3 DNA reads TGCAGTGCTAGACCCAGCGGGAGAGGGAGGTACCAAGAGACCCAGTACTTC. The encoded protein is CSARPSGRGRYQETQYF.

This clonotype has at least ten counts. This chain connects TRBV14 to TRBJ2-1; D unclear. The CDR3 spans 14 residues. In germline, CDR1 is SGHDN, CDR2 FVKESK. The V end lost 5 bases, the J end lost 2 bases, and 10 bases lay between the germline ends. The CDR3 DNA sequence: TGTGCCAGCAGCAAAAGTGGGGCCTACAATGAGCAGTTCTTC. Its translation: CASSKSGAYNEQFF.

The V and J genes are TRBV7-2 and TRBJ2-5, with D perhaps TRBD2 (5 bases). Germline values: CDR1 SGHTA, CDR2 FQGNSA. V dropped 4 bases and J dropped 3 bases, with 9 bases sitting between them. The CDR3 runs 13 residues. CDR3 amino acids: CASSSMTKETQYF. For the CDR3, the DNA is TGTGCCAGCAGCTCTATGACTAAAGAGACCCAGTACTTC.

This clonotype was found a few times. The chain links TRBV3-1 to TRBJ1-2, with a possible D match to TRBD1 (6 bases). The ends were cut back, 4 bases at V and 4 bases at J, with 13 bases in the middle. CDR3 length: 14 amino acids. Germline V gene data show CDR1 as LGHDT and CDR2 as YNNKEL (reference sequence). CDR3 loop: CASSRGGRVYGYTF. CDR3 bases: TGTGCCAGCAGCCGAGGGGGGCGGGTCTATGGCTACACCTTC.

Only a few counts were recorded for this clonotype. This sequence joins TRBV6-5 and TRBJ2-3; 13 nucleotides line up with TRBD2. Trimming at V came to 0 bases and at J to 7 bases, leaving 25 bases not matched to a gene. This CDR3 has 23 residues. Germline CDR1 MNHEY, CDR2 SVGAGI. CDR3 sequence reads: CASSYSPPRAPQIRTSGSNTQYF. The DNA for the CDR3 is TGTGCCAGCAGTTACTCGCCCCCGCGGGCCCCCCAAATCCGGACTAGCGGGAGTAATACGCAGTATTTT.

This clonotype was seen a few times. The chain is built from TRBV9 and TRBJ1-4; D perhaps matches TRBD1 (5 bases). CDR3 length: 14 amino acids. From germline, CDR1 is SGDLS and CDR2 YYNGEE. V lost 5 bases and J lost 8, with 16 bases in between. The CDR3: CASSTGDGEEKLFF. DNA of the CDR3: TGTGCCAGCAGTACGGGGGACGGAGAGGAAAAACTGTTTTTT.

This clonotype has only a few counts. V is TRBV28 and J is TRBJ1-5; no clear D gene. The CDR3 length is 14 residues. V was pared by 5 bases and J by 5 bases, with 13 bases between. Germline assignment: CDR1 MDHEN and CDR2 SYDVKM. The CDR3 loop reads CASSPERRYQPQHF. CDR3 DNA sequence: TGTGCCAGCAGTCCGGAGAGACGATATCAGCCCCAGCATTTT.

This clonotype was seen only a few times. The rearrangement links TRBV28 to TRBJ2-7; TRBD2 matches at 12 bases. The junction had 10 bases not matched to a gene; V was cut back by 8 bases and J by 2 bases. The CDR3 totals 16 residues. Germline V gives CDR1 MDHEN, CDR2 SYDVKM. The CDR3 spells CASGRLAGDRPYEQYF. DNA for the CDR3: TGTGCCAGCGGAAGACTAGCGGGAGATCGCCCCTACGAGCAGTACTTC.

V usage is TRBV11-3 and J usage is TRBJ2-2; 8 bases map to TRBD2. The CDR3 loop spans 16 amino acids. The V gene end was trimmed by 1 base and the J gene end by 1 base; junction bases not matched to a gene: 2. Germline V gene lookup returns CDR1 SGHNT and CDR2 YENEEA. CDR3 protein: CASSLGGLVNTGELFF. As DNA, the CDR3 is TGTGCCAGCAGCTTAGGGGGACTAGTGAACACCGGGGAGCTGTTTTTT.

The sample holds a few counts of this clonotype. The genes are TRBV12-3 or TRBV12-4 and TRBJ1-1; a possible D gene is TRBD1 (6 bases). Trimming removed 6 bases from V and 11 bases from J, with 19 bases in between. This CDR3 is built from 13 residues. The CDR3 DNA sequence: TGTGCCAGCAGCGAGATTCTAGGGCAGGGGGCTTTCTTT. Its protein product is CASSEILGQGAFF.

This clonotype was observed at least ten times. CDR3 nucleotide sequence: TGTGCCTGGAGTGTACAGAATAACGAGCAGTACTTC. Its protein product is CAWSVQNNEQYF. The chain couples TRBV30 to TRBJ2-7; D is uncertain. The CDR3 spans 12 residues. V lost 0 bases, J lost 5 bases, and 8 bases lay in between. The germline V gene encodes CDR1 GTSNPN and CDR2 SVGIG (reference sequence).

This clonotype was detected ten times or more. The chain carries TRBV18 and TRBJ1-1, with D perhaps matching TRBD1 (5 bases). CDR3 length: 16 amino acids. Germline V gene lookup returns CDR1 KGHSH and CDR2 LQKENI. Trimming pared 0 bases from V and 0 bases from J, leaving 11 bases between. The CDR3 DNA follows: TGTGCCAGCTCACCACCCCCGAGAGGGGTGAACACTGAAGCTTTCTTT. Translated, it gives CASSPPPRGVNTEAFF. Drawing the rest from reference TRBV18 and TRBJ1-1, the complete variable domain is NAGVMQNPRHLVRRRGQEARLRCSPMKGHSHVYWYRQLPEEGLKFMVYLQKENIIDESGMPKERFSAEFPKEGPSILRIQQVVRGDSAAYFCASSPPPRGVNTEAFFGQGTRLTVV.